What follows are 15 T cell receptor beta chains derived from one specimen sequenced in a study of Tregs in tolerant kidney transplant recipients. Clones were read by immunoSEQ multiplex PCR, and TCRdb kept only the in-frame ones, dropping some. The profile shows about 94,000 clones, 93% of them singletons. Source: CD4+ T cells from blood, taken before the transplant. These receptors originate from a human donor who received a combined kidney and bone marrow transplant.

The chain links TRBV7-9 to TRBJ1-4, with 7 bases identical to TRBD1. The CDR3 runs to 14 residues. V shed 5 bases, J shed 5 bases, and the junction held 5 bases outside the gene matches. Germline V gives CDR1 SEHNR, CDR2 FQNEAQ (reference sequence). CDR3 loop: CASSLTGRNEKLFF. CDR3 nucleotide sequence: TGTGCCAGCAGCCTGACAGGGAGGAATGAAAAACTGTTTTTT.

V is TRBV5-6 and J is TRBJ2-1, with 10 nucleotides matching TRBD2. The CDR3 is 15 amino acids. CDR1 and CDR2 (germline): SGHDT, YYEEEE. V lost 4 bases and J lost 4; bases outside the gene matches: 5. This CDR3 reads CASSRPSGGYNEQFF. CDR3 DNA: TGTGCCAGCAGCCGCCCTAGCGGGGGTTACAATGAGCAGTTCTTC. The variable domain in full, completed from reference TRBV5-6 and TRBJ2-1, reads DAGVTQSPTHLIKTRGQQVTLRCSPKSGHDTVSWYQQALGQGPQFIFQYYEEEERQRGNFPDRFSGHQFPNYSSELNVNALLLGDSALYLCASSRPSGGYNEQFFGPGTRLTVL.

The V and J genes are TRBV2 and TRBJ1-1, with D possibly matching TRBD1 (5 bases). Germline CDR1 is SNHLY and CDR2 is FYNNEI. The V and J ends lost 4 bases and 2 bases respectively, with 8 bases between them. The CDR3 runs 13 residues. The CDR3 DNA sequence: TGTGCCAGCAGTGGACAGAGAAACACTGAAGCTTTCTTT. Translated, it gives CASSGQRNTEAFF.

The chain couples TRBV6-6 to TRBJ2-5, with D unclear. Trimming took 8 bases from V and 4 from J, leaving 11 bases between them. Germline V gives CDR1 MNHNY, CDR2 SVGAGI (reference sequence). The CDR3 runs to 12 residues. As DNA, the CDR3 is TGTGCCAGCCAAGAGAGCCTAGAGACCCAGTACTTC. This encodes CASQESLETQYF.

This CDR3 is CASRTGLGGELFF. Here the CDR3 DNA reads TGTGCCAGCAGGACAGGGTTAGGCGGGGAGCTGTTTTTT. The genes are TRBV6-6 and TRBJ2-2; 7 nucleotides line up with TRBD1. Germline CDR1 and CDR2: MNHNY and SVGAGI (reference sequence). With 6 bases clipped from V and 7 bases from J, the junction kept 5 bases outside the gene matches. This CDR3 has 13 residues.

This chain joins TRBV25-1 and TRBJ1-2; 9 bases are shared with TRBD1. Germline trimming cut 3 bases from V and 2 bases from J; bases unmatched to any gene: 7. The V gene's germline CDR1 is MGHDK and CDR2 SYGVNS. The CDR3 has 16 amino acids. The CDR3 sequence is CASSDVGQGNNYGYTF. CDR3 in DNA: TGTGCCAGCAGTGACGTGGGACAGGGAAACAACTATGGCTACACCTTC.

The rearrangement links TRBV7-2 to TRBJ1-5; TRBD1 aligns across 8 bases. CDR3 length equals 14 residues. V lost 5 bases and J lost 6; bases outside the gene matches: 6. CDR1 and CDR2 (germline): SGHTA, FQGNSA. Written as DNA, the CDR3 is TGTGCCAGCAGCCAGGACAGGGCCTCTCAGCCCCAGCATTTT. Translated: CASSQDRASQPQHF.

The chain uses TRBV2 and TRBJ1-3; TRBD1 aligns across 7 bases. After removal of 6 bases from V and 3 bases from J, the junction contained 8 bases not matched to a gene. The CDR3 extends over 15 amino acids. Per germline, CDR1 SNHLY and CDR2 FYNNEI. CDR3 bases: TGTGCCAGCAGAGACAGGGCGATGATTGGAAACACCATATATTTT. Its translation is CASRDRAMIGNTIYF.

The rearrangement links TRBV18 to TRBJ2-1; the D gene is possibly TRBD1 (6 bases). The V end was cut by 3 bases, the J end by 5 bases, with 11 bases between. The CDR3 runs 14 residues. Per the germline V gene, CDR1 is KGHSH and CDR2 is LQKENI. The CDR3 reads CASSPSAGDNEQFF. CDR3 bases: TGTGCCAGCTCACCTAGTGCAGGGGACAATGAGCAGTTCTTC.

The gene calls are TRBV4-3 and TRBJ1-2; D possibly corresponds to TRBD1 (6 bases). The CDR3 covers 18 residues. V shed 0 bases and J shed 4 bases, with 21 bases lying between them. The germline V gene has CDR1 LGHNA and CDR2 YSLEER. CDR3: CASSQDKSQGGYFYGYTF. The CDR3 DNA is TGCGCCAGCAGCCAAGATAAATCTCAAGGGGGATACTTCTATGGCTACACCTTC.

The V and J genes are TRBV6-1 and TRBJ2-2, with D possibly being TRBD1 (6 bases). Trimming took 2 bases from V and 3 from J, leaving 13 bases between them. Germline lookup yields CDR1 MNHNS and CDR2 SASEGT. This CDR3 region has 16 residues. The CDR3 DNA reads TGTGCCAGCAGTGAAAGGTGGGGGCCCTACACCGGGGAGCTGTTTTTT. Protein sequence: CASSERWGPYTGELFF.

This rearrangement joins TRBV7-8 to TRBJ1-5; D remains unclear. The germline V and J ends were trimmed by 3 bases and 2 bases, with 5 bases remaining between them. CDR3 size: 13 residues. Germline CDR1 reads SGHVS; CDR2 reads FQNEAQ. CDR3 sequence: CASSLPGNQPQHF. The DNA of the CDR3 is TGTGCCAGCAGCTTGCCGGGCAATCAGCCCCAGCATTTT.

The chain has TRBV11-3 and TRBJ2-1, with D maybe TRBD2 (6 bases). Germline values: CDR1 SGHNT, CDR2 YENEEA. Trimming pared 7 bases from V and 4 bases from J, leaving 14 bases between. The length of the CDR3 is 14 residues. CDR3 nucleotide sequence: TGTGCCAGCACCCTTGGCGGGAATTACAATGAGCAGTTCTTC. Amino acids: CASTLGGNYNEQFF.

This clone was observed once. The chain couples TRBV30 to TRBJ2-5; weak D call: TRBD1 (5 bases). Looked up from germline, CDR1 is GTSNPN and CDR2 is SVGIG (reference sequence). Trimming took off 2 bases at V and 5 bases at J, with 18 bases between the two ends. The CDR3 has 15 amino acids. The CDR3, as DNA: TGTGCCTGGAGTCCGCCCATGGGGCAATGGGAGACCCAGTACTTC. Its protein product is CAWSPPMGQWETQYF.

The rearrangement uses TRBV7-9 and TRBJ2-1, with TRBD2 matching over 8 bases. Germline V lookup: CDR1 SEHNR, CDR2 FQNEAQ (reference sequence). The length of the CDR3 is 16 residues. The J segment lost 3 bases and the V segment lost 1 base, leaving 5 bases of the junction unmatched. DNA for the CDR3: TGTGCCAGCAGCTTAGGGGGACTAGTAGGCTACAATGAGCAGTTCTTC. The encoded protein is CASSLGGLVGYNEQFF.